The entry below gives a single T cell receptor (beta chain) sequence along with its context. Its target is not known. This record belongs to a study of cytomegalovirus exposure and HLA in healthy donors. This CDR3 has 14 amino acids. Trimming took off 2 bases at V and 7 bases at J, with 12 bases between the two ends. Germline CDR1 is KGHSH and CDR2 is LQKENI. Findings of the study overall: The study designated 150 or so TCR beta chains cytomegalovirus-associated. Prior analysis indicated that the majority of TCR beta V segments exhibited productivity approximately 87% or approximately 30% of the time. Later analysis associated a missense DCLRE1C variant with TCR beta V- and J-gene trimming.

The PCR contained 60 Vbeta and 13 Jbeta primers. TCRdb keeps only in-frame clones here, not all; method: immunoSEQ multiplex PCR. The sample has 75,000 to 100,000 clones, 81% seen once. Sample: PBMCs. The receptor comes from a man in his forties or fifties in good health and CMV-seropositive. The chain carries TRBV18 and TRBJ1-5, with a possible D match to TRBD1 (6 bases). CDR3 protein: CASSPRQEGQPQHF. CDR3 nucleotide sequence: TGTGCCAGCTCACCAAGACAGGAAGGCCAGCCCCAGCATTTT.